This is a list of T cell receptor beta chains from one sample in a study of blood T cell repertoires in COVID-19. The data were produced by immunoSEQ multiplex PCR, yet TCRdb's version contains in-frame clones alone and is incomplete. This table has roughly 120,000 clones, about nine tenths appearing once. The sample consisted of peripheral blood. The receptor source for this set is a man aged 45-60 years with active COVID-19. The CDR3 runs from the conserved cysteine through the conserved F or W. The order of the fields is clone size, J gene, D gene, V gene, CDR3 DNA, CDR3 protein. D genes are given only for firm matches. Only part of the rows carry a size: once, few, many, or a class if the clone is expanded.

- TRBJ2-3 TRBD2 TRBV2 TGTGCCAGCAGTGAGTCTAGCGGGAGCACAGATACGCAGTATTTT CASSESSGSTDTQYF
- TRBJ1-3 TRBD1 TRBV5-1 TGCGCCAGCAGCTTGGTAGCGCAGGGGGCGGCTGGAAACACCATATATTTT CASSLVAQGAAGNTIYF
few TRBJ2-1 - TRBV19 TGTGCCAGTAGTATAGGCGGTTCCTACAATGAGCAGTTCTTC CASSIGGSYNEQFF
- TRBJ2-1 TRBD2 TRBV6-5 TGTGCCAGCTGGGATAGCGGGGGGCCCTTCGTGGAGCAGTTCTTC CASWDSGGPFVEQFF
- TRBJ2-1 - TRBV20-1 TGCAGTGCTAGTCTGCAGCGGAGCAATGAGCAGTTCTTC CSASLQRSNEQFF
- TRBJ2-5 - TRBV3-1/TRBV3-2 TGTGCCAGCAGCCCTCCGTCGCTAGCATACCAAGAGACCCAGTACTTC CASSPPSLAYQETQYF
once TRBJ1-2 - TRBV5-4 TGTGCCAGCAGCCCAACCGGGAAACCCTATGGCTACACCTTC CASSPTGKPYGYTF
- TRBJ1-2 TRBD1 TRBV6-6 TGTGCCACCACGACAGGGGGCCAAAGTGGCTACACCTTC CATTTGGQSGYTF
- TRBJ2-3 - TRBV6-5 TGTGCCAGCAGTTACTATTCGGATACGCAGTATTTT CASSYYSDTQYF
- TRBJ2-1 - TRBV29-1 TGCAGCGCATCCCGGGATCTCAATGAGCAGTTCTTC CSASRDLNEQFF
- TRBJ2-3 - TRBV11-3 TGTGCCAGCAGCCCATCGTCCCTATTCACAGATACGCAGTATTTT CASSPSSLFTDTQYF
- TRBJ1-1 - TRBV10-1 TGCGCCAGCAGCGCCGGGGGGGGCTTGACTGAAGCTTTCTTT CASSAGGGLTEAFF
- TRBJ2-1 - TRBV20-1 TGCAGTGCTAGGTGGCGGGTTGAGCAGTTCTTC CSARWRVEQFF
- TRBJ2-1 TRBD2 TRBV7-3 TGTGCCAGCAGCCTCACCCCGACTAGCGGGGGGCTACATGAGCAGTTCTTC CASSLTPTSGGLHEQFF
- TRBJ2-5 - TRBV27 TGTGCCAGCAGCCGACTAGGACTGGTGGAGACCCAGTACTTC CASSRLGLVETQYF
- TRBJ1-1 - TRBV12-3/TRBV12-4 TGTGCCAGCAGTTTGATGGGGGGGCCTGAAGCTTTCTTT CASSLMGGPEAFF
- TRBJ2-7 TRBD1 TRBV14 TGTGCCAGCAGCCTTATGGACAGGGTTGGCGAGCAGTACTTC CASSLMDRVGEQYF
- TRBJ1-4 TRBD1 TRBV5-1 TGCGCCAGCAGCTCGACAGGGGAAAAACTGTTTTTT CASSSTGEKLFF
- TRBJ2-5 TRBD2 TRBV25-1 TGTGCCAGTAGAGCGGGAGGGCTGGAGACCCAGTACTTC CASRAGGLETQYF
- TRBJ2-4 - TRBV14 TGTGCCAGCAGCCAAGGCCCGAGATTATACTTC CASSQGPRLYF
- TRBJ2-1 - TRBV7-2 TGTGCCAGCAGCTTAGTGGCGGGGAGACTCAATGAGCAGTTCTTC CASSLVAGRLNEQFF
- TRBJ1-4 TRBD1 TRBV11-2 TGTGCCAGCAGCTTAAGTTTCCCCGGGACAGGGCAGGAAAAACTGTTTTTT CASSLSFPGTGQEKLFF
- TRBJ2-3 - TRBV19 TGTGCCAGTAGTATTTCTCTGGGGAGGACAGATACGCAGTATTTT CASSISLGRTDTQYF
once TRBJ2-3 TRBD2 TRBV5-1 TGCGCCAGCAGCTCTGAGCGGGGGGGCCGGATCACAGATACGCAGTATTTT CASSSERGGRITDTQYF
- TRBJ2-2 TRBD1 TRBV29-1 TGCAGCGCGGACAGGGGGGGGTCCGGGGAGCTGTTTTTT CSADRGGSGELFF
once TRBJ1-2 TRBD1 TRBV5-1 TGCGCCAGCAACCCCGGACAGGAAGGGAACTATGGCTACACCTTC CASNPGQEGNYGYTF
- TRBJ1-4 TRBD1 TRBV5-4 TGTGCCAGCAGCTTGGAACCGAGGGGGCAAGTGTTTTTT CASSLEPRGQVFF
once TRBJ2-2 - TRBV11-3 TGTGCCAGCAGCTTAGGGGTGGGGCGTAACGGGGAGCTGTTTTTT CASSLGVGRNGELFF
- TRBJ2-3 - TRBV6-5 TGTGCCAGCAGCCCCGGGTTGGCAGATACGCAGTATTTT CASSPGLADTQYF
- TRBJ1-2 TRBD1 TRBV2 TGTGCCAGCAGGACCGGGACAGGTCTTCATGGCTACACCTTC CASRTGTGLHGYTF
once TRBJ1-4 - TRBV15 TGTGCCACCAGCAGAGATTGGGGGGGTCCCGAAAAACTGTTTTTT CATSRDWGGPEKLFF
few TRBJ1-1 TRBD1 TRBV18 TGTGCCAGCTCGCCGACAGGGCAGAACACTGAAGCTTTCTTT CASSPTGQNTEAFF
- TRBJ1-2 - TRBV6-5 TGTGCCAGCAGTTACGGCAACAGAAACTACTATGGCTACACCTTC CASSYGNRNYYGYTF
- TRBJ2-3 TRBD2 TRBV4-2 TGTGCCAGCAGCCTCGGACTAGCGGGGAGCACAGATACGCAGTATTTT CASSLGLAGSTDTQYF
once TRBJ1-2 TRBD1 TRBV6-1 TGTGCCAGCAGTGACCTCCTCTCAGGACAGGGAGAGGGCTACACCTTC CASSDLLSGQGEGYTF
- TRBJ1-1 TRBD1 TRBV25-1 TGTGCCAGCAGTGAATGGACAGGGGGGAACACTGAAGCTTTCTTT CASSEWTGGNTEAFF
- TRBJ1-4 - TRBV28 TGTGCCAGCAGTTTTAATACAGGGCCCCGGACTAATGAAAAACTGTTTTTT CASSFNTGPRTNEKLFF
once TRBJ1-2 - TRBV6-2/TRBV6-3 TGTGCCAGCAGTTACCCAGGGTATGGCTACACCTTC CASSYPGYGYTF
- TRBJ2-3 - TRBV5-1 TGCGCCAGCAGTGGCAGGGACACAGATACGCAGTATTTT CASSGRDTDTQYF
- TRBJ1-3 TRBD1 TRBV3-1/TRBV3-2 TGTGCCAGCAGCCGTTCACAGGGGAGCTCTGGAAACACCATATATTTT CASSRSQGSSGNTIYF